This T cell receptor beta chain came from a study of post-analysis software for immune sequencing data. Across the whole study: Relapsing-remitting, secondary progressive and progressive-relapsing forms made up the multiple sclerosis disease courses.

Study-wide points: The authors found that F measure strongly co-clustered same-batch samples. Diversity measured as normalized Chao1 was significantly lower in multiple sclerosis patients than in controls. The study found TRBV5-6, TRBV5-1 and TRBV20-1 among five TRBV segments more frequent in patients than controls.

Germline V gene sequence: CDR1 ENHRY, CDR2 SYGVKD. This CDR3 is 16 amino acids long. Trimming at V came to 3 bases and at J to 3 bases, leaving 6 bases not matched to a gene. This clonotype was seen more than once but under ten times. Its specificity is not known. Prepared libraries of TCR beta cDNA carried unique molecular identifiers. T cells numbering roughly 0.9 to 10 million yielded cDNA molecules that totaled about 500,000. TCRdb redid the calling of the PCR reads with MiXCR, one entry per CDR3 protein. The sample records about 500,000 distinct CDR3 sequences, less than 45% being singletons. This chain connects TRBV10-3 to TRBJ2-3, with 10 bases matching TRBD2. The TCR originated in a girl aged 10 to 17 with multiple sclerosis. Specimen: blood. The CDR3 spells CAISDLERGGTDTQYF. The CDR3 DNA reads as TGTGCCATCAGTGATCTCGAGCGGGGGGGGACAGATACGCAGTATTTT.